These T cell receptor beta chains were read from a single sample in a study of CD8 T cells in Susac syndrome. TCRdb called the immunoSEQ multiplex PCR reads again in MiXCR, with one record for every CDR3 protein. Among about 140,000 distinct CDR3 sequences, roughly 94% were seen once, and the ten largest hold 0.14%. Sequencing used CD4+ T cells from PBMCs. These TCRs come from a human donor with Susac syndrome. CDR3s include the opening cysteine and the closing phenylalanine or tryptophan. D genes are given only for firm matches. Rows give clone size only sometimes, using once, few, many, or a class for an expanded clone.

j_call clone_size d_call v_call cdr3_aa cdr3_nt
TRBJ2-1 . . TRBV29-1 CSVEVSTVWGQFF TGCAGCGTTGAAGTCTCCACCGTGTGGGGGCAGTTCTTC
TRBJ1-6 . TRBD1 TRBV2 CASTPWVYAGTAYNSPLHF TGTGCCAGCACCCCGTGGGTCTATGCCGGGACAGCCTATAATTCACCCCTCCACTTT
TRBJ1-1 . . TRBV28 CASRNLNTEAFF TGTGCCAGCCGAAACTTGAACACTGAAGCTTTCTTT
TRBJ2-5 . . TRBV7-9 CASSLNSQETQYF TGTGCCAGCAGCTTGAATTCCCAAGAGACCCAGTACTTC
TRBJ2-3 . TRBD2 TRBV29-1 CSADTSSGVSDTQYF TGCAGCGCCGATACGTCTAGCGGGGTTTCAGATACGCAGTATTTT
TRBJ2-3 . . TRBV2 CASSEVQGTQYF TGTGCCAGCAGTGAGGTACAGGGTACGCAGTATTTT
TRBJ2-7 few . TRBV9 CASSVATGVYEQYF TGTGCCAGCAGCGTAGCTACCGGGGTGTACGAGCAGTACTTC
TRBJ1-1 . TRBD1 TRBV7-9 CASSLQGAATEAFF TGTGCCAGCAGCCTACAGGGGGCGGCCACTGAAGCTTTCTTT
TRBJ1-1 . . TRBV3-1 CASSQTAEAFF TGTGCCAGCAGCCAGACGGCCGAAGCTTTCTTT
TRBJ2-1 . TRBD1 TRBV18 CASSRPGQGTNEQFF TGTGCCAGCTCACGCCCGGGACAGGGGACCAATGAGCAGTTCTTC
TRBJ2-5 . TRBD2 TRBV4-3 CASSQGLGSGSWKETQYF TGCGCCAGCAGCCAAGGGTTAGGTAGCGGGAGCTGGAAAGAGACCCAGTACTTC
TRBJ2-3 . . TRBV29-1 CSAQRGARMITDTQYF TGCAGCGCCCAACGGGGGGCCCGCATGATCACAGATACGCAGTATTTT
TRBJ1-1 . . TRBV9 CASSVVLGRDTEAFF TGTGCCAGCAGCGTAGTTCTCGGGAGAGACACTGAAGCTTTCTTT
TRBJ2-1 . . TRBV5-1 CASSLEDPNEQFF TGCGCCAGCAGCTTAGAGGACCCCAATGAGCAGTTCTTC
TRBJ1-5 . . TRBV11-2 CASSPGAYSNQPQHF TGTGCCAGCAGTCCTGGGGCGTATAGCAATCAGCCCCAGCATTTT
TRBJ2-5 once TRBD2 TRBV3-1 CASSLRLALGETQYF TGTGCCAGCAGCCTGCGACTAGCACTGGGAGAGACCCAGTACTTC
TRBJ2-7 once . TRBV11-2 CASSSLGLVVYF TGTGCCAGCAGCTCCCTAGGGCTAGTCGTGTACTTC
TRBJ2-2 . TRBD2 TRBV5-1 CASSSSGREAGELFF TGCGCCAGCAGCTCCAGCGGGAGAGAAGCCGGGGAGCTGTTTTTT
TRBJ2-4 once TRBD1 TRBV28 CASSTRQGLGKNIQYF TGTGCCAGCAGTACCCGACAGGGTTTGGGCAAAAACATTCAGTACTTC
TRBJ2-7 once TRBD2 TRBV20-1 CSALLAGAGYEQYF TGCAGTGCTCTTTTAGCGGGGGCTGGGTACGAGCAGTACTTC
TRBJ2-5 . TRBD2 TRBV9 CASSGTSGGKQETQYF TGTGCCAGCAGCGGGACTAGCGGGGGGAAACAAGAGACCCAGTACTTC
TRBJ1-5 . . TRBV20-1 CSARAGTVHQPQHF TGCAGTGCTAGAGCCGGGACGGTGCATCAACCCCAGCATTTT
TRBJ2-1 . TRBD2 TRBV4-2 CASSPAGGPGDEQFF TGTGCCAGCAGCCCAGCGGGAGGGCCCGGGGATGAGCAGTTCTTC
TRBJ1-4 once . TRBV5-1 CASSLGLGGVVFF TGCGCCAGCAGCTTGGGTCTCGGTGGCGTGGTGTTTTTT
TRBJ1-2 few TRBD1 TRBV20-1 CSARGTGGNYGYTF TGCAGTGCTAGGGGGACAGGGGGTAACTATGGCTACACCTTC
TRBJ2-7 . . TRBV18 CASSPFVTRSSYEQYF TGTGCCAGCTCACCGTTTGTGACGAGAAGCTCCTACGAGCAGTACTTC
TRBJ1-2 . . TRBV4-2 CASSQERGWGGYTF TGTGCCAGCAGCCAAGAACGTGGCTGGGGCGGCTACACCTTC
TRBJ2-4 . . TRBV3-1 CASSQGARAAKNIQYF TGTGCCAGCAGCCAAGGAGCTCGGGCAGCCAAAAACATTCAGTACTTC
TRBJ1-2 . . TRBV18 CASSKLQADGYTF TGTGCCAGCTCCAAATTACAGGCGGATGGCTACACCTTC
TRBJ2-1 . . TRBV2 CASVGVGGSTEQFF TGTGCCAGCGTTGGGGTTGGGGGTAGCACTGAGCAGTTCTTC
TRBJ2-3 . . TRBV6-6 CASSYPGGGGDTQYF TGTGCCAGCAGTTACCCAGGGGGGGGCGGAGATACGCAGTATTTT
TRBJ1-2 . . TRBV30 CAWALSGANYGYTF TGTGCCTGGGCGCTTTCAGGGGCTAACTATGGCTACACCTTC
TRBJ2-7 . . TRBV12-3/TRBV12-4 CASSFGRKLTYEQYF TGTGCCAGCAGTTTCGGCAGAAAACTTACCTACGAGCAGTACTTC
TRBJ2-1 . . TRBV7-8 CASSSRAGWVPNNEQFF TGTGCCAGCAGCTCCCGGGCGGGGTGGGTCCCTAACAATGAGCAGTTCTTC
TRBJ2-1 . TRBD2 TRBV20-1 CSAGGATSGSYNEQFF TGCAGTGCTGGGGGGGCTACTAGCGGGAGTTACAATGAGCAGTTCTTC
TRBJ1-5 . . TRBV2 CASSVLTPTGNQPQHF TGTGCCAGCAGCGTGTTGACCCCAACGGGGAATCAGCCCCAGCATTTT
TRBJ2-1 . TRBD2 TRBV5-4 CASTPLIGTSGLNEQFF TGTGCCAGCACCCCGTTAATAGGGACTAGCGGACTGAATGAGCAGTTCTTC
TRBJ2-2 . . TRBV4-1 CASSQAGGATGELFF TGCGCCAGCAGCCAGGCTGGGGGAGCCACCGGGGAGCTGTTTTTT
TRBJ1-4 . TRBD1 TRBV23-1 CATTGGDEKLFF TGCGCCACGACAGGGGGCGATGAAAAACTGTTTTTT
TRBJ2-7 . . TRBV30 CAGNRALSREQYF TGTGCCGGAAACCGGGCCCTAAGCCGGGAGCAGTACTTC
TRBJ1-5 . . TRBV6-2/TRBV6-3 CASSYSNRAMNQPQHF TGTGCCAGCAGTTACTCTAACAGGGCTATGAATCAGCCCCAGCATTTT
TRBJ2-3 once . TRBV20-1 CSARAGAIRDTQYF TGCAGTGCAAGGGCGGGGGCCATCAGAGATACGCAGTATTTT
TRBJ2-2 . . TRBV12-3/TRBV12-4 CASSRTREGGELFF TGTGCCAGCAGCCGAACGAGGGAAGGCGGGGAGCTGTTTTTT